This TCR beta chain was identified during a study of blood T cell repertoires in COVID-19. About the research overall: Sites across the United States, Italy and Spain contributed samples from acute and convalescent COVID-19.

The length of the CDR3 is 16 residues. From germline, CDR1 is SGHTS and CDR2 YDEGEE. V lost 0 bases to trimming and J lost 1 base; unmatched junction nucleotides: 4. Original processing notes: For nucleated cells, counts were estimated from reference gene primer amplification. The table came from immunoSEQ multiplex PCR; TCRdb's copy has only in-frame clones and leaves some out. V and J calls plus clone size are reproduced from that table; the DNA served to infer D and trimming. The table lists about 140,000 clones, roughly 80% of them singletons. The sequenced sample consisted of peripheral blood. The clonotype originates from a man aged 50 to 60 with acute or convalescent COVID-19. The V call is TRBV5-8, the J call TRBJ2-5; TRBD1 aligns across 9 bases. The CDR3 sequence: CASSLEGQGTQETQYF. Here the CDR3 DNA reads TGTGCCAGCAGCTTGGAAGGACAGGGGACCCAAGAGACCCAGTACTTC.